The T cell receptor beta chain described here comes from a study of cytotoxic CD8 clonotypes in ibrutinib-treated CLL. In the study overall: Among responders, roughly 25 were partial and 2 complete; after median roughly 70 months, around 15 stayed remitted and 12 progressed. The study recorded mean values of around 250,000 productive templates and 94,082 productive rearrangements per sample.

Assay used: immunoSEQ multiplex PCR; TCRdb lists only in-frame clones, some missing. This sample yields approximately 100,000 clones, of which approximately 82% are seen a single time; about 29% belongs to the top ten. Per germline, CDR1 SEHNR and CDR2 FQNEAQ (reference sequence). V lost 2 bases to trimming and J lost 7 bases; unmatched junction nucleotides: 10. The CDR3 is 17 residues long. The clonotype originates from a human donor with chronic lymphocytic leukemia. This rearrangement joins TRBV7-9 to TRBJ2-1, with 11 bases fitting TRBD2. The material was PBMCs, obtained after 12 months of ibrutinib treatment. The CDR3 spells CASSLSLLAGGRNEQFF. In nucleotides, the CDR3 is TGTGCCAGCAGCTTATCTCTTCTAGCGGGGGGCAGAAATGAGCAGTTCTTC.